The T cell receptor (beta chain) under discussion was sequenced for a study of response to subunit inactivated influenza vaccine. Notes on the study in general: Only a handful of new T cells, the authors suggested, are recruited with each seasonal influenza vaccination.

On this clonotype itself: Its target is unknown.

V was clipped by 6 bases and J by 2 bases, with 4 bases between them. Germline lookup yields CDR1 MNHNS and CDR2 SASEGT. The CDR3 length is 12 residues. TCRdb used MiXCR to reprocess the RT-PCR reads, holding one entry per CDR3 protein. This table has 800,000 or so distinct CDR3 sequences, less than 25% appearing once. Sequenced material: PBMCs from blood, taken approximately 5 days after vaccination. The chain joins TRBV6-1 to TRBJ2-2; D unclear. The clonotype originates from a man in his fifties or sixties who received an inactivated influenza vaccine. In nucleotides, the CDR3 is TGTGCCAGCAGGGTCAACACCGGGGAGCTGTTTTTT. Its protein product is CASRVNTGELFF.